This T cell receptor beta chain was documented in a study of blood T cell repertoires in COVID-19. Generated by immunoSEQ multiplex PCR, the TCRdb table keeps only in-frame clones and is missing some. The sample has about 100,000 clones, approximately 80% seen once. Details on this clone: One end of the junction is discordant with germline, which a read error may explain.

The sequencing sample was made of peripheral blood. The clonotype was recovered from a man between 65 and 79 years old with active or convalescent COVID-19.

The CDR3 nucleotides are TGTGCTAGCAGCCCGGGACAGGCACCCTACAGTGAAAAACTGTTTTTT. Translating gives CASSPGQAPYSEKLFF. The rearrangement uses TRBV7-7 and TRBJ1-4; TRBD1 matches 8 bases. The length of the CDR3 is 16 residues. Germline CDR1 and CDR2: SSHAT and FNYEAQ (reference sequence). Complete variable domain (other parts from reference TRBV7-7 and TRBJ1-4): GAGVSQSPRYKVTKRGQDVTLRCDPISSHATLYWYQQALGQGPEFLTYFNYEAQPDKSGLPSDRFSAERPEGSISTLTIQRTEQRDSAMYRCASSPGQAPYSEKLFFGSGTQLSVL.